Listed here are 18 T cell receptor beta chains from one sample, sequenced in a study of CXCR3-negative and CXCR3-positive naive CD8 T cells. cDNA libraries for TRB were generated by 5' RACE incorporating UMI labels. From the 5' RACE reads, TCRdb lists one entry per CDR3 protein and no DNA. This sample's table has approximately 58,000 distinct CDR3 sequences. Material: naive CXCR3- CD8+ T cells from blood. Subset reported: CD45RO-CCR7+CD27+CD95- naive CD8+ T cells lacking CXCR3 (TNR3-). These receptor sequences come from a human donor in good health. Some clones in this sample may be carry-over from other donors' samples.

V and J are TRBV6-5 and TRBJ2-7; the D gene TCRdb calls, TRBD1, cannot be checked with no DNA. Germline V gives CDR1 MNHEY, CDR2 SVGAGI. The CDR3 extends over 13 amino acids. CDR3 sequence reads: CASGAGGVWEQYF.

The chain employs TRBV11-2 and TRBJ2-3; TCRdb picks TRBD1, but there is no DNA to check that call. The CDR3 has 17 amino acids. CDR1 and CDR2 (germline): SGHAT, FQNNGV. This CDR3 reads CASSPQRDRVFTDTQYF.

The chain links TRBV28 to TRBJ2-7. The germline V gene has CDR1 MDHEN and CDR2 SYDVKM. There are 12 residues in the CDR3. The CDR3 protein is CASSFLGNERYF.

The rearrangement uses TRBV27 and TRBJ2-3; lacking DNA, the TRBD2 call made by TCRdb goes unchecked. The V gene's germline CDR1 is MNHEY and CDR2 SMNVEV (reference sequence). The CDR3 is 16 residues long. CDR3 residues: CASSSSKRGYTDTQYF.

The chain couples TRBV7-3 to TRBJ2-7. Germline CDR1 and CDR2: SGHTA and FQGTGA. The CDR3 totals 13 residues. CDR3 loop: CASSLYGSYEQYF.

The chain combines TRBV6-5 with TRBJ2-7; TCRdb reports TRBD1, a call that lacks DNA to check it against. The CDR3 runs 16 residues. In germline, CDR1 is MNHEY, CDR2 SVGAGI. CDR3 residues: CASSVVDTALPYEQYF.

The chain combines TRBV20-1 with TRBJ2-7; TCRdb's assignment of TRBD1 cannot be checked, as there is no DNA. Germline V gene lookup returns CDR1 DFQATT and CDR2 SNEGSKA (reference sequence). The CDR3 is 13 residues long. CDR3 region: CSAKNRATYEQYF.

This CDR3 reads CAISRDGTYEQYF. V gene TRBV10-3 combines with J gene TRBJ2-7; TCRdb reports TRBD1, a call that lacks DNA to check it against. The germline gives CDR1 ENHRY, CDR2 SYGVKD. CDR3 size: 13 residues.

CDR3 loop: CSVEYQHLPGSTEAFF. The rearrangement joins TRBV29-1 to TRBJ1-1; TCRdb's D call, TRBD1, is unchecked because there is no DNA. CDR3 length: 16 residues. Germline values: CDR1 SQVTM, CDR2 ANQGSEA.

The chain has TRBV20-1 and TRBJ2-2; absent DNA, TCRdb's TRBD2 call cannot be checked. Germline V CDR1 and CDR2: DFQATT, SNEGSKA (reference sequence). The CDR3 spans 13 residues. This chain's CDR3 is CSAIDRTTGELFF.

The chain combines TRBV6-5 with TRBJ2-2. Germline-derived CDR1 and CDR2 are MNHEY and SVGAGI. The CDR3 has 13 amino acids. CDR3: CASSPGNTGELFF.

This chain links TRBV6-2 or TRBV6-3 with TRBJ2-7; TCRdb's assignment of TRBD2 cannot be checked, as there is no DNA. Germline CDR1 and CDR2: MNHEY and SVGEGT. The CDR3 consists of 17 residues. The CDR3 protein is CASTQQPQGLAFHEQYF.

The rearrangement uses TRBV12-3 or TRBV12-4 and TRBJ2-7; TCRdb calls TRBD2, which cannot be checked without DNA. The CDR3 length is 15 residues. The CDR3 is CASSPTSGGSYEQYF.

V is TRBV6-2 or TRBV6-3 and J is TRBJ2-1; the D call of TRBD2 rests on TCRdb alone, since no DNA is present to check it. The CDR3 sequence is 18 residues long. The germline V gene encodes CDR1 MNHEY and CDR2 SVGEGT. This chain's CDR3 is CASSYFTSGGGSYNEQFF.

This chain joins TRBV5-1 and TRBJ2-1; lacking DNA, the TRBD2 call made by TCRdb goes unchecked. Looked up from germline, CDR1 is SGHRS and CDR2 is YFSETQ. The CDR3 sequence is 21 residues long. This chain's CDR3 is CASSLAFVHDVGGDINNEQFF.

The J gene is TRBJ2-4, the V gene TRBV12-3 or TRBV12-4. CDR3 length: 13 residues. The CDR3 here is CASSFIDQNIQYF.

CDR3 protein: CASSSNQWDRYGYTF. The chain has TRBV28 and TRBJ1-2. The CDR3 has 15 amino acids. Germline CDR1 MDHEN, CDR2 SYDVKM.

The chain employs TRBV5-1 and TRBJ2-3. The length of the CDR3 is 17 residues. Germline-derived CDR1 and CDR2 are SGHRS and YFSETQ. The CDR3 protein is CASSLASGYYDTDTQYF.